These 21 T cell receptor beta chains were sequenced from one sample in a study of shared clonotypes between healthy human individuals. Sequencing used immunoSEQ multiplex PCR; TCRdb keeps in-frame clones, though not all of them. The data show approximately 1.5 million clones, about 98% seen once. Sequencing was carried out using naive CD4+ T cells sorted from blood. Subset indicated: CD45RA+ positively selected. Every receptor here comes from a man younger than 45 in good health.

This chain joins TRBV5-1 and TRBJ2-1, with 9 bases aligning to TRBD1. The germline V gene has CDR1 SGHRS and CDR2 YFSETQ. After removal of 4 bases from V and 6 bases from J, the junction contained 8 bases not matched to a gene. The CDR3 is made up of 15 amino acids. The chain's CDR3 is CASSGGQGVPNEQFF. CDR3 nucleotide sequence: TGCGCCAGCAGCGGGGGACAGGGAGTACCCAATGAGCAGTTCTTC.

In this sample, this clone turned up once. The genes are TRBV6-5 and TRBJ2-3; weak D call: TRBD2 (5 bases). From germline, CDR1 is MNHEY and CDR2 SVGAGI. This CDR3 is built from 15 residues. Between the trimmed V and J ends, which lost 2 bases and 5 bases, there was a span of 14 bases. The CDR3 is CASSYGGVGVDTQYF. The DNA for the CDR3 is TGTGCCAGCAGTTACGGTGGGGTCGGGGTAGATACGCAGTATTTT.

The genes are TRBV18 and TRBJ1-3; the D is unclear. Trimming stripped 3 bases from V and 0 bases from J, with 12 bases between. This CDR3 is built from 16 residues. Germline V gene lookup returns CDR1 KGHSH and CDR2 LQKENI. This chain's CDR3 is CASSPDRGGSGNTIYF. The CDR3 DNA sequence: TGTGCCAGCTCACCCGACCGGGGTGGCTCTGGAAACACCATATATTTT.

This chain connects TRBV28 to TRBJ2-7, with 14 bases aligning to TRBD2. V shed 5 bases and J 10 bases; nucleotides not matched to a gene: 13. Per germline, CDR1 MDHEN and CDR2 SYDVKM. This CDR3 has 16 residues. The CDR3: CASSPSSGTSGSKQYF. The CDR3 DNA is TGTGCCAGCAGTCCATCCTCCGGGACTAGCGGGAGTAAACAGTACTTC.

V usage is TRBV5-1 and J usage is TRBJ2-6, with D tentatively TRBD1 or TRBD2 (5 bases each). Trimming took 0 bases from V and 2 from J, leaving 9 bases between them. CDR3 length equals 16 residues. Per the germline V gene, CDR1 is SGHRS and CDR2 is YFSETQ. The CDR3 loop is CASSLGGTAGANVLTF. The CDR3 DNA follows: TGCGCCAGCAGCTTGGGAGGGACGGCTGGGGCCAACGTCCTGACTTTC.

The chain employs TRBV10-3 and TRBJ2-7, with 9 bases that match TRBD2. The CDR3 runs to 16 residues. J lost 7 bases, V lost 0 bases, and 10 bases had no gene match. The germline gives CDR1 ENHRY, CDR2 SYGVKD. CDR3 sequence: CAISESRLAGSGEQYF. DNA for the CDR3: TGTGCCATCAGTGAGTCTCGGCTAGCGGGATCAGGGGAGCAGTACTTC.

The rearrangement joins TRBV29-1 to TRBJ2-7, with 9 bases matching TRBD1. The CDR3 spans 13 residues. After removal of 4 bases from V and 3 bases from J, the junction contained 4 bases not matched to a gene. The germline gives CDR1 SQVTM, CDR2 ANQGSEA. The CDR3: CSVGGQGFYEQYF. CDR3 DNA: TGCAGCGTTGGCGGACAGGGGTTCTACGAGCAGTACTTC.

The sample holds one count of this clone. This chain links TRBV29-1 with TRBJ1-5, with TRBD1 identical over 9 bases. J gave up 4 bases and V 7 bases, and 5 bases lay outside the gene matches. This CDR3 comprises 13 residues. Germline V gene lookup returns CDR1 SQVTM and CDR2 ANQGSEA. CDR3 DNA: TGCAGCGGGGGACAGGGCCGGAATCAGCCCCAGCATTTT. Translated, it gives CSGGQGRNQPQHF.

This CDR3 is CTTGENTGELFF. The CDR3 bases are TGCACAACAGGCGAAAACACCGGGGAGCTGTTTTTT. V gene TRBV29-1 combines with J gene TRBJ2-2; possibly TRBD1 for D (5 bases). This CDR3 contains 12 residues. CDR1 SQVTM and CDR2 ANQGSEA come from the germline V gene.

This clone has more than one count but fewer than ten. The chain uses TRBV11-3 and TRBJ2-3; a possible D gene is TRBD2 (7 bases). CDR3 size: 15 residues. The V gene's germline CDR1 is SGHNT and CDR2 YENEEA. Trimming removed 5 bases at V and 3 bases at J, with 15 bases between. The DNA for the CDR3 is TGTGCCAGCAGCCCGAGGGGGGGCGAAACAGATACGCAGTATTTT. Residues: CASSPRGGETDTQYF.

This chain joins TRBV5-1 and TRBJ2-5; no firm D call. Germline loops: CDR1 SGHRS, CDR2 YFSETQ. The length of the CDR3 is 14 residues. The V gene lost 0 bases and the J gene lost 4 bases, with 10 bases spanning the gap. The CDR3 protein is CASSLANPLETQYF. As DNA, the CDR3 is TGCGCCAGCAGCTTGGCCAACCCCCTAGAGACCCAGTACTTC.

This clone was recorded only once. The chain couples TRBV5-4 to TRBJ2-1; 14 nucleotides match TRBD2. There are 18 residues in the CDR3. J was trimmed by 2 bases and V by 4 bases; bases with no gene match: 8. The germline gives CDR1 SGHNT, CDR2 YYREEE (reference sequence). CDR3 DNA sequence: TGTGCCAGCAGCGCCGGGACTAGCGGGAGCGCGGCCTACAATGAGCAGTTCTTC. It specifies CASSAGTSGSAAYNEQFF.

The rearrangement uses TRBV7-2 and TRBJ1-2; a weak D match, TRBD1 (6 bases). V dropped 6 bases and J dropped 4 bases, with 12 bases sitting between them. Germline-derived CDR1 and CDR2 are SGHTA and FQGNSA. The CDR3 is 13 amino acids. CDR3 residues: CASRPGEGYGYTF. CDR3 DNA sequence: TGTGCCAGCAGACCAGGGGAGGGCTATGGCTACACCTTC.

The chain combines TRBV30 with TRBJ2-7; 13 positions agree with TRBD2. The CDR3 runs 19 residues. V was pared by 0 bases and J by 4 bases, with 15 bases of the junction left unmatched. Germline-derived CDR1 and CDR2 are GTSNPN and SVGIG (reference sequence). CDR3 nucleotides: TGTGCCTGGAGTGTAAGTCAGGGTGCGACTAGCGGGAGGTGGTACGAGCAGTACTTC. It translates to CAWSVSQGATSGRWYEQYF. The full variable domain, in which reference TRBV30 and TRBJ2-7 provide the parts outside the CDR3, is SQTIHQWPATLVQPVGSPLSLECTVEGTSNPNLYWYRQAAGRGLQLLFYSVGIGQISSEVPQNLSASRPQDRQFILSSKKLLLSDSGFYLCAWSVSQGATSGRWYEQYFGPGTRLTVT.

This rearrangement joins TRBV18 to TRBJ1-3; 7 positions match TRBD1. Trimming at V came to 1 base and at J to 0 bases, leaving 9 bases not matched to a gene. Germline assignment: CDR1 KGHSH and CDR2 LQKENI. The CDR3 runs 18 residues. As DNA, the CDR3 is TGTGCCAGCTCACCACTAGGACAGGCGACTATCTCTGGAAACACCATATATTTT. Its translation: CASSPLGQATISGNTIYF.

V is TRBV28 and J is TRBJ2-1; D remains ambiguous. The CDR3 length is 15 residues. Trimming took off 6 bases at V and 8 bases at J, with 20 bases between the two ends. The V gene's germline CDR1 is MDHEN and CDR2 SYDVKM. As DNA, the CDR3 is TGTGCCAGCAGACCTCGGCCGCCCGACAAGGATGAGCAGTTCTTC. Amino acids: CASRPRPPDKDEQFF.

The chain carries TRBV28 and TRBJ2-3; 7 positions agree with TRBD2. V dropped 6 bases and J dropped 6; count of bases not matched to a gene: 12. There are 15 residues in the CDR3. Germline V lookup: CDR1 MDHEN, CDR2 SYDVKM. This CDR3 is CASSQAGLTGDTQYF. In DNA, the CDR3 is TGTGCCAGCAGCCAGGCGGGACTAACAGGTGATACGCAGTATTTT. Looking up the rest from reference TRBV28 and TRBJ2-3 gives the full variable domain: DVKVTQSSRYLVKRTGEKVFLECVQDMDHENMFWYRQDPGLGLRLIYFSYDVKMKEKGDIPEGYSVSREKKERFSLILESASTNQTSMYLCASSQAGLTGDTQYFGPGTRLTVL.

This clone was found once. The V call is TRBV10-3, the J call TRBJ2-1; 10 positions agree with TRBD2. Trimming cost V 1 base and J 9 bases; bases outside gene matches: 12. The CDR3 extends over 17 amino acids. Germline V gene data show CDR1 as ENHRY and CDR2 as SYGVKD. The CDR3 DNA reads as TGTGCCATCAGTGAGTGGCTAGCGGGAGTTGGGGGTGCTGAGCAGTTCTTC. Translated, it gives CAISEWLAGVGGAEQFF.

The chain joins TRBV18 to TRBJ2-3; D possibly corresponds to TRBD2 (6 bases). Germline V gene lookup returns CDR1 KGHSH and CDR2 LQKENI. Trimming left V 3 bases short and J 0 bases short, with 10 bases between. This CDR3 has 15 residues. The CDR3 DNA reads as TGTGCCAGCTCACCTCTAGCGCCCAGCACAGATACGCAGTATTTT. Amino acid sequence: CASSPLAPSTDTQYF.

The J gene is TRBJ1-1, the V gene TRBV23-1, with D possibly TRBD1 on 6 matching bases. TRBV23-1 is filed as an ORF, its function uncertain. CDR3 length: 15 residues. V was trimmed by 4 bases and J by 2 bases, leaving 14 bases between them. The CDR3 here is CASSPGARDNTEAFF. CDR3 coding DNA: TGCGCCAGCAGTCCAGGGGCACGGGATAACACTGAAGCTTTCTTT.

The CDR3 nucleotides are TGCGCCACCCGAGAACTAGCGAAGTACGAGCAGTACTTC. Amino acid sequence: CATRELAKYEQYF. This chain uses TRBV10-2 with TRBJ2-7, with TRBD2 matching 7 bases. Trimming removed 10 bases from V and 4 bases from J; junction bases left unmatched: 10. Germline loops: CDR1 WSHSY, CDR2 SAAADI. The CDR3 consists of 13 residues.